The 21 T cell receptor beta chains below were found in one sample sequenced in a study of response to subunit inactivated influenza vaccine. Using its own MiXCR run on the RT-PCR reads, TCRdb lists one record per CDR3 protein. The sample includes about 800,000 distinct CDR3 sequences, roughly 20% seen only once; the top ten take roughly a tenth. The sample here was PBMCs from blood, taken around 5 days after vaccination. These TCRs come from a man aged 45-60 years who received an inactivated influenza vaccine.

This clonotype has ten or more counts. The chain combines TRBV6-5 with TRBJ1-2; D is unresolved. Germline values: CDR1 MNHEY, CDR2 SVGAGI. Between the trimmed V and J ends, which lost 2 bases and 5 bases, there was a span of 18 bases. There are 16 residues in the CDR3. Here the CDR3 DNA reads TGTGCCAGCAGTTACCTGCATCTAGGGAAGGGTTATGGCTACACCTTC. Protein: CASSYLHLGKGYGYTF.

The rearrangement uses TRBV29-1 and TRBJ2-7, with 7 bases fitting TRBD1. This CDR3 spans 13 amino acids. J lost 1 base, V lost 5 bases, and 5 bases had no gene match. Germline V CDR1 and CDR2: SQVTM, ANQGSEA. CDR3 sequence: CSVFRDSSYEQYF. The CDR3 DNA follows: TGCAGCGTTTTTCGGGACAGTTCCTACGAGCAGTACTTC.

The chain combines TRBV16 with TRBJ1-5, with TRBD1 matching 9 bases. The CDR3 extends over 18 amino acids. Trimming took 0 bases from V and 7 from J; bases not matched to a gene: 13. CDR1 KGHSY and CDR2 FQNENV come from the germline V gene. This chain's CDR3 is CASSQSGLGQGRNQPQHF. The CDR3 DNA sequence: TGTGCCAGCAGCCAATCAGGCTTAGGACAGGGGAGAAACCAGCCCCAGCATTTT.

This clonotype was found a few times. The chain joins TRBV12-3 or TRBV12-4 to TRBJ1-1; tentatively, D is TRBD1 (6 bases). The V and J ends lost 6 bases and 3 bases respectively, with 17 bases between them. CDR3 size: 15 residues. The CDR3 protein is CASSTRGLRYTEAFF. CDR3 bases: TGTGCCAGCAGCACCAGGGGTTTGCGGTACACTGAAGCTTTCTTT.

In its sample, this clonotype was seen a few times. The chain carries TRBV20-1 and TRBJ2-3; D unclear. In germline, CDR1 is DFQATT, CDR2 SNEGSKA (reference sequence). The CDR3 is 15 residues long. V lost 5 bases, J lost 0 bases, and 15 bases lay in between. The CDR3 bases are TGCAGTGCTTTAGGTTCTAGACCTAGCACAGATACGCAGTATTTT. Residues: CSALGSRPSTDTQYF.

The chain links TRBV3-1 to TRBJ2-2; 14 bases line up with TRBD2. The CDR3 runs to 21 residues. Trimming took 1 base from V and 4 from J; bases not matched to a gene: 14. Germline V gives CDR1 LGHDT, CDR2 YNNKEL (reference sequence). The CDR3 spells CASSQVPGLGLAGVGTGELFF. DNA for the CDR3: TGTGCCAGCAGCCAAGTGCCGGGTTTGGGACTAGCGGGAGTCGGCACCGGGGAGCTGTTTTTT.

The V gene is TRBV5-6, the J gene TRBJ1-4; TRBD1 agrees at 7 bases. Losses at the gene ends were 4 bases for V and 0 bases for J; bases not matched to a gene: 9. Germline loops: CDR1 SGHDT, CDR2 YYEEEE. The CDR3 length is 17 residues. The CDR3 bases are TGTGCCAGCAGCCCCTGGACAGGATATGCAACTAATGAAAAACTGTTTTTT. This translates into CASSPWTGYATNEKLFF.

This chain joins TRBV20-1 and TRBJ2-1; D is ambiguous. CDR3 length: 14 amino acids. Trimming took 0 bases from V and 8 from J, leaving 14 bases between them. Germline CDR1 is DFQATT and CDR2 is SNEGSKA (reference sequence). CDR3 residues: CSARDRLVIYEQFF. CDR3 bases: TGCAGTGCTAGAGATCGGCTAGTCATCTATGAGCAGTTCTTC.

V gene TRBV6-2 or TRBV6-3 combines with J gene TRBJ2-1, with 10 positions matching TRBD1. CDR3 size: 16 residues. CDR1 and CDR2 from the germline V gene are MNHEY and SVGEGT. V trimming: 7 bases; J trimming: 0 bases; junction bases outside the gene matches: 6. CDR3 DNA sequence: TGTGCCAGCACGGACAGGGGGTATAGCTCCTACAATGAGCAGTTCTTC. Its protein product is CASTDRGYSSYNEQFF.

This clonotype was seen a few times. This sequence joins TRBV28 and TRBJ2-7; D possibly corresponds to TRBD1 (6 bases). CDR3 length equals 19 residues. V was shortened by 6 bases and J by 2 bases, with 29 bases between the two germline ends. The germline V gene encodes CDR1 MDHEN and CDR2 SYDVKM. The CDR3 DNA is TGTGCCAGCAGCCGTCCTTTCATTGATCCCGGACAGAGCCCCTACGAGCAGTACTTC. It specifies CASSRPFIDPGQSPYEQYF.

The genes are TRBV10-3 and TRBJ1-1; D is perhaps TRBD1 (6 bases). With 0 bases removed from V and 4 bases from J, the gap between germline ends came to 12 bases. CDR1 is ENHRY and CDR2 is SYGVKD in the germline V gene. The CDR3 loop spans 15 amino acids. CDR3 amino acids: CAISESQGLATEAFF. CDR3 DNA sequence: TGTGCCATCAGTGAGTCGCAGGGGTTGGCCACTGAAGCTTTCTTT.

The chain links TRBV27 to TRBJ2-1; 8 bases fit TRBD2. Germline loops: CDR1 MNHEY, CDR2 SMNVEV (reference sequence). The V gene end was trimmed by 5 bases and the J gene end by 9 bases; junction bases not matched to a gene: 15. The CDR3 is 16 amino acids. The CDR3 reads CASSPPGAGVASEQFF. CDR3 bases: TGTGCCAGCAGTCCTCCCGGAGCGGGAGTGGCTAGTGAGCAGTTCTTC.

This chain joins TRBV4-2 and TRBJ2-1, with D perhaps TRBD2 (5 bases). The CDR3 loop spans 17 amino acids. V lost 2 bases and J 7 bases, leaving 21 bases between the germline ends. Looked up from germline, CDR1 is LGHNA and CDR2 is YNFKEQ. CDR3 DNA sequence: TGTGCCAGCAGCCAAACCGTTACTAAGGCCCCGGGGAATGAGCAGTTCTTC. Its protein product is CASSQTVTKAPGNEQFF.

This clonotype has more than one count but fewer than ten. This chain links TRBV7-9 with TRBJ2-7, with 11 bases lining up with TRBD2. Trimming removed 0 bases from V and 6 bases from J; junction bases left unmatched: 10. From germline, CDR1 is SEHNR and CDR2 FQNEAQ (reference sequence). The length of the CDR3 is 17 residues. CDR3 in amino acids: CASSLASTSGSIGEQYF. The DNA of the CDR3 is TGTGCCAGCAGCTTAGCAAGCACTAGCGGGAGTATAGGCGAGCAGTACTTC. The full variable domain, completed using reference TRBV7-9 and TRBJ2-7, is DTGVSQNPRHKITKRGQNVTFRCDPISEHNRLYWYRQTLGQGPEFLTYFQNEAQLEKSRLLSDRFSAERPKGSFSTLEIQRTEQGDSAMYLCASSLASTSGSIGEQYFGPGTRLTVT.

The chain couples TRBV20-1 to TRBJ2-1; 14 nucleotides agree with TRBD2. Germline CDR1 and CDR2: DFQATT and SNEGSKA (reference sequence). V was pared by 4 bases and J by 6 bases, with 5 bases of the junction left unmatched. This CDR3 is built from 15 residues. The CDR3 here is CSATRTSGGSNEQFF. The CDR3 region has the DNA TGCAGTGCTACTCGGACTAGCGGGGGGTCCAATGAGCAGTTCTTC.

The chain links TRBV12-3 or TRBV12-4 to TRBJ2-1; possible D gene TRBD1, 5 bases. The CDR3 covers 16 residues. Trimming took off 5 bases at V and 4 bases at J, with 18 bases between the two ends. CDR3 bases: TGTGCCAGCAGTCCCCAAACAGGAACTTCTTACAATGAGCAGTTCTTC. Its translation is CASSPQTGTSYNEQFF.

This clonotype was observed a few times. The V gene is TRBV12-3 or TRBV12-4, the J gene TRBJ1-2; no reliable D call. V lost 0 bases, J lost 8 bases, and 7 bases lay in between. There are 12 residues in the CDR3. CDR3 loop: CASSLARSGYTF. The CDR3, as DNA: TGTGCCAGCAGTTTAGCGAGATCCGGCTACACCTTC.

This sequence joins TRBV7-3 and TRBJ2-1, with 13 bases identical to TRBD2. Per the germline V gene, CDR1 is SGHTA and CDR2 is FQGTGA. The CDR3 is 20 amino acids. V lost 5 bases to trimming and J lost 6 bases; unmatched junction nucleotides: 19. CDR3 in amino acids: CASSPYPPGTSGMSLNEQFF. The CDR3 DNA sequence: TGTGCCAGCAGCCCCTACCCACCCGGGACTAGCGGGATGTCCCTCAATGAGCAGTTCTTC.

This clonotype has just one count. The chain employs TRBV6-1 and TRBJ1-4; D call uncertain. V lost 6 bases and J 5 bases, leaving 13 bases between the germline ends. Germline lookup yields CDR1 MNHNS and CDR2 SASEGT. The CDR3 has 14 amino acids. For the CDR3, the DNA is TGTGCCAGCAGGACCAACAGAGGCAATGAAAAACTGTTTTTT. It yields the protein CASRTNRGNEKLFF.

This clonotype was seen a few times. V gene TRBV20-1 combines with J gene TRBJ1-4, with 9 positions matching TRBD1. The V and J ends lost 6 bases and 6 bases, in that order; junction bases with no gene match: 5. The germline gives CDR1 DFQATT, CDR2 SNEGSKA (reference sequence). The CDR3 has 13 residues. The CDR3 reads CSAETGGDEKLFF. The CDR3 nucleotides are TGCAGTGCGGAGACAGGGGGAGATGAAAAACTGTTTTTT.

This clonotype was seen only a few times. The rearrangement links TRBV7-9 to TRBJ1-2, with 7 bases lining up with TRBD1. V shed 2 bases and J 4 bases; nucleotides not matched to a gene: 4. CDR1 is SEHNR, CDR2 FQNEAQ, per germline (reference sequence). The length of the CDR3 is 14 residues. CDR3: CASSLLGGSYGYTF. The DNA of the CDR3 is TGTGCCAGCAGCTTATTAGGGGGCAGCTATGGCTACACCTTC.